This is a list of T cell receptor beta chains from one sample in a study of blood T cell repertoires in COVID-19. Repertoires were generated with immunoSEQ multiplex PCR, while TCRdb's copy carries only in-frame clones and drops some. Of over 250,000 clones listed, about 90% were seen once; the top ten hold about 2.5%. Sequences were obtained from peripheral blood. The receptors originated from a woman aged 45-65 years with acute or convalescent COVID-19. Each CDR3 is given with its conserved first and last residue. D genes are given only for firm matches. Where a row states a size, it is once, few, many or the class of an expanded clone; other rows omit it.

V	D	J	size	DNA	CDR3
TRBV28	TRBD1	TRBJ2-5	.	TGTGCCAGCAGTTTAAACAGGGGGTTCAGAGAGACCCAGTACTTC	CASSLNRGFRETQYF
TRBV7-9	.	TRBJ2-3	once	TGTGCCAGCAGCTTAGCGCGACTAGGTCTCGCAGATACGCAGTATTTT	CASSLARLGLADTQYF
TRBV7-3	TRBD2	TRBJ2-1	.	TGTGCCAGCAGCTTATCTCGACGCGGGAGTGCGGACAATGAGCAGTTCTTC	CASSLSRRGSADNEQFF
TRBV18	.	TRBJ2-2	.	TGTGCCAGCTCACATTATACCGGGGAGCTGTTTTTT	CASSHYTGELFF
TRBV6-2/TRBV6-3	.	TRBJ1-1	.	TGTGCCAGCAGTAACAGGAACATGAACACTGAAGCTTTCTTT	CASSNRNMNTEAFF
TRBV7-2	TRBD1	TRBJ2-7	once	TGTGCCAGCAGCCGACAGGGGGGCTACGAGCAGTACTTC	CASSRQGGYEQYF
TRBV5-4	TRBD1	TRBJ1-2	.	TGTGCCAGCAGCTTGGGACAGGGGGGCTACACCTTC	CASSLGQGGYTF
TRBV27	TRBD2	TRBJ2-3	.	TGTGCCAGCTGTCGATCCCTAGCGGGAGCACTACCCGATACGCAGTATTTT	CASCRSLAGALPDTQYF
TRBV4-3	TRBD2	TRBJ2-1	.	TGCGCCAGCAACCTCCCAGGGCTAGCGGGAGGTTCGGGTGCTAATGAGCAGTTCTTC	CASNLPGLAGGSGANEQFF
TRBV6-5	.	TRBJ2-7	.	TGTGCCAGCAGCGTAGACAGAGCCTACGAGCAGTACTTC	CASSVDRAYEQYF
TRBV5-4	.	TRBJ1-2	many	TGTGCCAGCAGCTGGGCTCTCAGGGGAAGCTACACCTTC	CASSWALRGSYTF
TRBV7-8	TRBD1	TRBJ1-1	.	TGTGCCAGCAGCTTAGCCCCGGGGACAGTTAGCACTGAAGCTTTCTTT	CASSLAPGTVSTEAFF
TRBV19	.	TRBJ2-1	.	TGTGCCAGTAGTACCCGGGAAACGTCCTACAATGAGCAGTTCTTC	CASSTRETSYNEQFF
TRBV5-6	.	TRBJ2-7	.	TGTGCCAGCAGCGAATCCGGGGACAATTCCTACGAGCAGTACTTC	CASSESGDNSYEQYF
TRBV10-2	.	TRBJ1-2	few	TGCGCCAGCAGTGAGTCGACGGTTCGGGGCTATGGCTACACCTTC	CASSESTVRGYGYTF
TRBV19	.	TRBJ1-5	.	TGTGCCAGTAGTACAGGGTTCAATCAGCCCCAGCATTTT	CASSTGFNQPQHF
TRBV15	.	TRBJ2-7	once	TGTGCCACCAGCAGAGATCGGGGTGGGCAGGGGCACTACGAGCAGTACTTC	CATSRDRGGQGHYEQYF
TRBV29-1	.	TRBJ1-2	.	TGCAGCGTTGTGGGGGGGTGGCAGTACTATGGCTACACCTTC	CSVVGGWQYYGYTF
TRBV28	.	TRBJ2-1	.	TGTGCCAGCAGTTTGCGGTCAGGGTGGGTCAATGAGCAGTTCTTC	CASSLRSGWVNEQFF
TRBV5-1	TRBD2	TRBJ2-2	.	TGCGCCAGCTCCCCTAGCGGGAGGACCGGGGAGCTGTTTTTT	CASSPSGRTGELFF
TRBV19	TRBD1	TRBJ1-2	.	TGTGCCAGTAAAACGACAGGGGGGAGAGTTGGGAACTATGGCTACACCTTC	CASKTTGGRVGNYGYTF
TRBV13	TRBD2	TRBJ2-1	.	TGTGCCAGCAGCCCAAGGACTAGCGGGTTTAATGAGCAGTTCTTC	CASSPRTSGFNEQFF
TRBV19	.	TRBJ1-5	.	TGTGCCAGTAGTCAGTGGGACTCCAATCAGCCCCAGCATTTT	CASSQWDSNQPQHF
TRBV20-1	.	TRBJ2-1	.	TGCAGCGAGGGGGGGTATGAGCAGTTCTTC	CSEGGYEQFF
TRBV29-1	.	TRBJ2-2	few	TGCAGCGCCAGGGAGGGGGTAAGCGGCGCGAACACCGGGGAGCTGTTTTTT	CSAREGVSGANTGELFF
TRBV2	TRBD1	TRBJ1-4	.	TGTGCCAGCGGGGACAGGGGCAAAAATGAAAAACTGTTTTTT	CASGDRGKNEKLFF
TRBV11-2	TRBD1	TRBJ1-1	few	TGTGCCAGCAGCCCTCGACAGGGAGGCACTGAAGCTTTCTTT	CASSPRQGGTEAFF